This T cell receptor beta chain was sequenced for a study of blood T cells in healthy people across ages. The CDR3 runs to 11 residues. The V gene's germline CDR1 is DFQATT and CDR2 SNEGSKA (reference sequence). Trimming left V 6 bases short and J 5 bases short, with 9 bases between. For this clonotype: Its target is not known.

With a J-beta primer mix and a sample-barcoded 5' primer, a second PCR ran roughly 6 to 11 cycles. TCRdb used MiXCR to reprocess the 5' RACE reads, holding one entry per CDR3 protein. Among 710,000 or so distinct CDR3 sequences, around 32% were seen once, and the ten largest hold roughly 15%. General study points: Unknown donor CMV status possibly confounded expanded clonotype changes.

For every donor, a draw yielded 7.5 to 10 milliliters of peripheral blood. V is TRBV20-1 and J is TRBJ2-3; no clear D gene. The source of this sequence is a woman older than 75 in good health. Sequenced sample: blood. The CDR3 DNA sequence: TGCAGTGCGTACTGGGGAGATACGCAGTATTTT. Translated, it gives CSAYWGDTQYF.